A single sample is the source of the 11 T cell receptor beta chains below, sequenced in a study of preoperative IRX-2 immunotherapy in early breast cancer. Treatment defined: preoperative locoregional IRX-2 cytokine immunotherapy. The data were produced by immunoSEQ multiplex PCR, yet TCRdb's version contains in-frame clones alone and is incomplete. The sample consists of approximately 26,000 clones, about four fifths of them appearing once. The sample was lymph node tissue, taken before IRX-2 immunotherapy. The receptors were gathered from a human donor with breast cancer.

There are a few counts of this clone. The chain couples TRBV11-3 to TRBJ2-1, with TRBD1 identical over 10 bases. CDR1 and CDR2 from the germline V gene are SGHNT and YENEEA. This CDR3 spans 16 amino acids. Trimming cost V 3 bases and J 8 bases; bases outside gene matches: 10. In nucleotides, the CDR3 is TGTGCCAGCAGCTTGTGGACCGGGACAGGGGACGATGAGCAGTTCTTC. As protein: CASSLWTGTGDDEQFF.

CDR3 loop: CASSPVWPGELFF. The DNA for the CDR3 is TGTGCCAGCAGTCCCGTTTGGCCCGGGGAGCTGTTTTTT. The chain employs TRBV28 and TRBJ2-2; D unclear. Trimming cost V 5 bases and J 6 bases, with 10 bases left between them. Germline V gene data show CDR1 as MDHEN and CDR2 as SYDVKM. CDR3 size: 13 residues.

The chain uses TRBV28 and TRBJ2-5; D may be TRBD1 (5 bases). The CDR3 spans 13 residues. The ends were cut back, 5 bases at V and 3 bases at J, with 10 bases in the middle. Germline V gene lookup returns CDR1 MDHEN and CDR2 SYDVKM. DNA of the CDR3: TGTGCCAGCAGTGCCAGGGTAAAAGAGACCCAGTACTTC. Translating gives CASSARVKETQYF.

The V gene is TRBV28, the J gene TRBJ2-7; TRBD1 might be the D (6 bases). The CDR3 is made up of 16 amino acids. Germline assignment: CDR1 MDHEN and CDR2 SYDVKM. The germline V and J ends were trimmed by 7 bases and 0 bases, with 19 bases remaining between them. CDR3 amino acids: CASTTGGRRRSYEQYF. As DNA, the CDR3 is TGTGCCAGCACCACTGGGGGCAGGCGCCGCTCCTACGAGCAGTACTTC.

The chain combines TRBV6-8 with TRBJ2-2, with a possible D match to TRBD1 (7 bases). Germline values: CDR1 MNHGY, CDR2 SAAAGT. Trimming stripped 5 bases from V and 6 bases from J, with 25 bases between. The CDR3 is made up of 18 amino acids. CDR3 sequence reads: CASSTFGAGQSWAGELFF. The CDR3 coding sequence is TGTGCCAGCAGTACCTTCGGGGCGGGACAGAGCTGGGCCGGGGAGCTGTTTTTT.

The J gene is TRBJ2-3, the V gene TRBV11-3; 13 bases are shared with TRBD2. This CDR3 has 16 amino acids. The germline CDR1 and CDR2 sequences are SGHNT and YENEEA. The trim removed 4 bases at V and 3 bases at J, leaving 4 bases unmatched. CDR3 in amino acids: CASSYTSGGATDTQYF. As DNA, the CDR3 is TGTGCCAGCAGCTACACTAGCGGGGGGGCGACAGATACGCAGTATTTT.

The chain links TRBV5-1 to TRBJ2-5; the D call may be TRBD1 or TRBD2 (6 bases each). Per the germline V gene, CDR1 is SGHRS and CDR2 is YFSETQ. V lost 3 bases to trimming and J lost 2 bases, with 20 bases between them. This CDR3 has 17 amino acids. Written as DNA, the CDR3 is TGCGCCAGCAGCTCCCGGGGGCCTCAAGTTAAACAAGAGACCCAGTACTTC. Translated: CASSSRGPQVKQETQYF.

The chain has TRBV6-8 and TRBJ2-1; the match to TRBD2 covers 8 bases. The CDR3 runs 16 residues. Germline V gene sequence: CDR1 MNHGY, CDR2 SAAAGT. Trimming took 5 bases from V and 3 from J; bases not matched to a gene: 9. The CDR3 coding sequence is TGTGCCAGCAGTCACGGGACTAGAGGTTTCTACAATGAGCAGTTCTTC. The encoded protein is CASSHGTRGFYNEQFF.

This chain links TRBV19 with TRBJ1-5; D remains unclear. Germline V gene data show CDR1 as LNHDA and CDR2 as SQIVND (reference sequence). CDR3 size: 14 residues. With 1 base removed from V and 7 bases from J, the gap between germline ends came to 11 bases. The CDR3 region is CASSIGADTQPQHF. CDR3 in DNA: TGTGCCAGTAGTATAGGGGCAGATACCCAGCCCCAGCATTTT.

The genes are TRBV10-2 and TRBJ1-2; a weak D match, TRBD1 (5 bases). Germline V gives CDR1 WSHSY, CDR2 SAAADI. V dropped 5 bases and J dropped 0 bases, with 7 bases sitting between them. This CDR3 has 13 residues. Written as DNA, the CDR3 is TGCGCCAGCAGTCAGGGTACTAACTATGGCTACACCTTC. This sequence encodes CASSQGTNYGYTF.

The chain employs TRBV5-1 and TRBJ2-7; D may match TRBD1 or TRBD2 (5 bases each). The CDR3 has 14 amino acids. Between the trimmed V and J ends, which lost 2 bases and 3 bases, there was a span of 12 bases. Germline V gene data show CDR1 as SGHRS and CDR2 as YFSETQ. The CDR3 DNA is TGCGCCAGCAGCTTAGACGGGGCGAACTACGAGCAGTACTTC. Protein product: CASSLDGANYEQYF.